The entry that follows covers one T cell receptor (beta chain) sequence. This clone occurred many times. Its antigen remains unidentified. No base quality information exists; no much larger clone differs at one position. The data originate from a study of beta chain features in type 1 diabetes (dated by TCRdb to 2016 to 2019). Background for the entire study: Mean age, gender distribution, total cell number and subset yield were not different between patients and healthy donors. A total of some 110 million sorted cells were examined across all samples, and the number of cells per subset was strongly correlated with RNA yield. In the study, TCRB repertoires of sorted circulating CD4+ T cell subsets from recently diagnosed type 1 diabetes patients were compared with those of matched healthy donors. Regulatory and stem cell-like memory subsets were obtained from only 8 patients and roughly eight healthy donors, while naive and central memory subsets were obtained from all 30 or so donors.

The High Capacity cDNA Reverse Transcription Kit was used to reverse transcribe all of the isolated RNA, meaning that expressed TCRB transcripts were what got sequenced. Deep immunoSEQ sequencing was applied to naive, central memory and regulatory T cell samples, giving an average of around 4 million total reads per sample. After sorted cells were lysed in RLT buffer, RNA was extracted with DNase-treated RNeasy Micro or Mini kits, with the choice depending on cell number. To prevent cross-contamination, every cell subset was processed on its own, while patient and healthy donor samples were processed together. The immunoSEQ multiplex PCR was used to amplify TCRB sequences from cDNA, generating 87-bp fragments that spanned the CDR3 region. The amplicons were sequenced using the Illumina HiSeq platform. The authors processed their data as follows. Synthetic template baselines were used to correct PCR bias computationally, reads within Hamming distance 2 were collapsed together, and singletons that could not be merged were discarded. Reads were aligned to IMGT to assign V, D and J genes, CDR3 length, and insertions or deletions at six rearrangement sites. Clonotype counts were normalized to sorted cell number within each subset before computing true diversity and Gini coefficients with the tcR R package. The overlap coefficient, calculated on TCRB nucleotide sequences, was used to measure repertoire sharing. Drawn from immuneACCESS, this table holds only the in-frame rearrangements with V and J called that TCRdb kept. Clones are partly lost; checked studies trace under half to an unresolved V gene and leave the rest unexplained. V, J and clone size reflect that table, while D and trimming were determined from the DNA. The sample includes some 44,000 clones, with roughly 56% observed a single time. About 2.1% of the sample is held by the ten biggest clonotypes.

Each donor gave one peripheral blood draw, averaging approximately 0.12 L, which was collected into heparinised tubes. A BD FACSAria II was used to sort naive, central memory, regulatory and stem cell-like memory CD4+ T cells with a panel that included CD45RO, CCR7, CD25, CD127, CD95 and CD27. All sorted populations exceeded 95% purity. PBMCs were separated immediately by Lymphoprep density gradient centrifugation and were stained directly, without being cultured. Samples were stained and sorted in pairs, with one healthy donor and one patient per experiment, so that batch effects were minimized. The germline V gene encodes CDR1 LNHDA and CDR2 SQIVND (reference sequence). Relative to germline, V is 4 bases shorter and J is 0 bases shorter, with 3 bases between their ends. Its CDR3 holds 12 amino acids, cysteine through phenylalanine. Of the read, only the CDR3 DNA is kept; its 36 bases are in frame from base 1.

General study outcomes and caveats: Because small numbers of individuals were included in the HLA sub-analyses, any influence of HLA type on TCRB rearrangement was left unresolved. Because cDNA was sequenced instead of genomic DNA, activated cells with high expression could be over-represented, although the groups did not differ in activation or CD3 levels. Patients with type 1 diabetes made fewer insertions and deleted more nucleotides at VDJ recombination sites, implying thymic rearrangement abnormalities. Naive, central memory and regulatory TCRB repertoires appeared to be more similar among patients than among healthy donors. Type 1 diabetes patients showed a moderate but significant shortening of TCRB CDR3 length in all four CD4+ subsets. PCR might favor shorter templates, but patient and control samples were amplified and corrected together, so any skew would affect both groups equally.

This receptor was obtained from a young woman in good health. The sequenced sample was Tregs from blood. The intended sense of this specimen's cell subset or site label: regulatory CD4+ T cells. The chain is assembled from TRBV19 and TRBJ2-5; no D segment can be confidently identified. The bases read TGTGCCAGTAGTACTGACCAAGAGACCCAGTACTTC. Its protein product is CASSTDQETQYF.